This T cell receptor beta chain was sequenced in a study of neoadjuvant nivolumab and ipilimumab in lung cancer. V gave up 2 bases and J gave up 2 bases, with 13 bases separating them. Per germline, CDR1 SGHTA and CDR2 FQGTGA. This CDR3 is built from 16 residues. Data came from immunoSEQ multiplex PCR; TCRdb stores just in-frame clones and leaves some out. The sample shows under 50,000 clones, 85% to 90% of them seen only once. In its sample, this clone was seen once. This clonotype was sampled from an adult with non-small cell lung cancer. Some clones in this sample may be carry-over from other donors' samples. This specimen consisted of blood, obtained before neoadjuvant nivolumab, alone or with ipilimumab. The J gene is TRBJ2-1, the V gene TRBV7-3; perhaps D is TRBD1 or TRBD2 (6 bases each). The CDR3 DNA reads as TGTGCCAGCAGCTTAGATGGAGGGGGAGCCTACAATGAGCAGTTCTTC. Translation: CASSLDGGGAYNEQFF.